A selection of T cell receptor beta chains follows, all from one sample in a study of control samples from healthy donors and cancer patients. Assay used: immunoSEQ multiplex PCR; TCRdb lists only in-frame clones, some missing. The sample lists approximately 180,000 clones; approximately 92% were seen once. Specimen: blood. All receptors come from a woman in her thirties or forties in good health. CDR3s include the opening cysteine and the closing phenylalanine or tryptophan. D genes are given only for firm matches. A row's size may be missing; if present it is once, few, many or a size class.

length: 16
D: TRBD1
V: TRBV4-1
size: NA
J: TRBJ2-2
CDR3: CASSLGQGAGTGELFF
DNA: TGCGCCAGCAGCCTGGGACAGGGGGCAGGGACCGGGGAGCTGTTTTTT

length: 14
D: NA
V: TRBV11-2
size: NA
J: TRBJ2-7
CDR3: CASSLLGRSYEQYF
DNA: TGTGCCAGCAGCTTATTGGGGAGATCCTACGAGCAGTACTTC

length: 13
D: NA
V: TRBV7-2
size: NA
J: TRBJ2-7
CDR3: CASSRPNGGEQYF
DNA: TGTGCCAGCAGCCGACCGAACGGTGGCGAGCAGTACTTC

length: 15
D: NA
V: TRBV27
size: NA
J: TRBJ2-3
CDR3: CASSPRGGVTDTQYF
DNA: TGTGCCAGCAGTCCTCGAGGAGGGGTCACAGATACGCAGTATTTT

length: 13
D: NA
V: TRBV5-5
size: NA
J: TRBJ1-1
CDR3: CASSLGGNTEAFF
DNA: TGTGCCAGCAGCTTGGGGGGGAACACTGAAGCTTTCTTT

length: 17
D: TRBD1
V: TRBV18
size: NA
J: TRBJ2-5
CDR3: CASSPKTGSLGGETQYF
DNA: TGTGCCAGCTCACCAAAGACAGGGAGTCTAGGAGGAGAGACCCAGTACTTC

length: 18
D: TRBD2
V: TRBV5-1
size: NA
J: TRBJ2-2
CDR3: CASSPRLAGGPNTGELFF
DNA: TGCGCCAGCAGCCCCCGACTAGCGGGGGGGCCGAACACCGGGGAGCTGTTTTTT

length: 15
D: NA
V: TRBV2
size: few
J: TRBJ2-3
CDR3: CASSDPGGLTDTQYF
DNA: TGTGCCAGCAGTGACCCGGGGGGCCTAACAGATACGCAGTATTTT

length: 16
D: NA
V: TRBV5-5
size: NA
J: TRBJ1-6
CDR3: CASSLNTAGEHSPLHF
DNA: TGTGCCAGCAGCTTAAATACTGCAGGGGAGCATTCACCCCTCCACTTT

length: 15
D: NA
V: TRBV5-4
size: NA
J: TRBJ1-5
CDR3: CASSPGINSNQPQHF
DNA: TGTGCCAGCAGCCCGGGGATCAATAGCAATCAGCCCCAGCATTTT

length: 16
D: TRBD2
V: TRBV9
size: NA
J: TRBJ2-1
CDR3: CASSVGKKTSDNEQFF
DNA: TGTGCCAGCAGCGTTGGGAAGAAAACTAGCGATAATGAGCAGTTCTTC

length: 16
D: NA
V: TRBV5-1
size: NA
J: TRBJ1-5
CDR3: CASSLAPRADGLSQHF
DNA: TGCGCCAGCAGCTTGGCCCCAAGGGCCGACGGCTTGTCCCAGCATTTT

length: 14
D: TRBD1
V: TRBV5-1
size: NA
J: TRBJ2-7
CDR3: CASSGGQGAYEQYF
DNA: TGCGCCAGCAGCGGGGGACAGGGAGCCTACGAGCAGTACTTC

length: 14
D: NA
V: TRBV3-1/TRBV3-2
size: NA
J: TRBJ1-6
CDR3: CASSGGNTGSPLHF
DNA: TGTGCCAGCAGTGGGGGGAACACCGGATCACCCCTCCACTTT

length: 13
D: NA
V: TRBV12-3/TRBV12-4
size: NA
J: TRBJ2-7
CDR3: CASSLDSSYEQYF
DNA: TGTGCCAGCAGTTTAGACAGTTCCTACGAGCAGTACTTC

length: 12
D: NA
V: TRBV12-3/TRBV12-4
size: few
J: TRBJ1-3
CDR3: CASSLGGNTIYF
DNA: TGTGCCAGCAGTTTGGGTGGAAACACCATATATTTT

length: 12
D: TRBD1
V: TRBV7-9
size: NA
J: TRBJ1-2
CDR3: CASSLVTGAYTF
DNA: TGTGCCAGCAGCTTAGTTACAGGGGCGTACACCTTC

length: 17
D: TRBD2
V: TRBV5-1
size: NA
J: TRBJ2-2
CDR3: CASSFGRGGQNTGELFF
DNA: TGCGCCAGCAGCTTCGGTCGCGGGGGGCAGAACACCGGGGAGCTGTTTTTT

length: 11
D: NA
V: TRBV7-9
size: NA
J: TRBJ2-3
CDR3: CASTQDDTQYF
DNA: TGTGCCAGCACCCAAGATGATACGCAGTATTTT

length: 14
D: TRBD1
V: TRBV5-1
size: NA
J: TRBJ1-1
CDR3: CASSLYRGHTEAFF
DNA: TGCGCCAGCAGCTTATACAGGGGGCACACTGAAGCTTTCTTT

length: 11
D: NA
V: TRBV11-2
size: NA
J: TRBJ2-7
CDR3: CASSYPGKQYF
DNA: TGTGCCAGCAGCTACCCGGGGAAGCAGTACTTC

length: 17
D: NA
V: TRBV21-1
size: NA
J: TRBJ1-3
CDR3: CASSNRDRGVPANTIYF
DNA: TGTGCCAGCAGCAACCGGGACAGGGGAGTCCCGGCGAACACCATATATTTT

length: 13
D: TRBD1
V: TRBV6-5
size: NA
J: TRBJ1-5
CDR3: CATDRGVNQPQHF
DNA: TGTGCTACTGACAGGGGAGTTAATCAGCCCCAGCATTTT

length: 15
D: NA
V: TRBV2
size: NA
J: TRBJ2-2
CDR3: CASMYGAGPTGELFF
DNA: TGTGCCAGCATGTATGGGGCAGGGCCTACCGGGGAGCTGTTTTTT

length: 16
D: NA
V: TRBV19
size: NA
J: TRBJ2-5
CDR3: CASSNWGIKYQETQYF
DNA: TGTGCCAGTAGTAACTGGGGCATTAAGTACCAAGAGACCCAGTACTTC